These 19 T cell receptor beta chains were sequenced from one sample in a study of blood T cell repertoires in COVID-19. Profiled with immunoSEQ multiplex PCR; TCRdb holds only in-frame clones, not every one. The sample includes more than 60,000 clones, roughly 82% seen only once; the top ten take roughly 13%. Sequenced sample: peripheral blood. Receptor source: a woman over 75 with acute or convalescent COVID-19.

The genes are TRBV27 and TRBJ2-7; TRBD1 agrees at 7 bases. This CDR3 region has 14 residues. From germline, CDR1 is MNHEY and CDR2 SMNVEV (reference sequence). J lost 5 bases, V lost 5 bases, and 9 bases had no gene match. CDR3 loop: CASSLHPRGNEQYF. CDR3 coding DNA: TGTGCCAGCAGTCTTCACCCCAGGGGGAACGAGCAGTACTTC.

This chain joins TRBV10-2 and TRBJ1-1; 9 nucleotides agree with TRBD1. V was pared by 7 bases and J by 3 bases, with 3 bases of the junction left unmatched. Germline CDR1 is WSHSY and CDR2 is SAAADI. CDR3 length: 13 residues. CDR3 protein: CASNTGGYTEAFF. The CDR3 DNA is TGCGCCAGCAATACAGGGGGCTACACTGAAGCTTTCTTT.

The CDR3 DNA reads TGTGCCAGCAGGTCACTAGGCGAGAGACTAGATACGCAGTATTTT. Translating it yields CASRSLGERLDTQYF. The genes are TRBV9 and TRBJ2-3, with D tentatively TRBD2 (5 bases). Trimming left V 5 bases short and J 5 bases short, with 18 bases between. The CDR3 contains 15 residues. Germline V lookup: CDR1 SGDLS, CDR2 YYNGEE.

The rearrangement uses TRBV15 and TRBJ1-2; perhaps TRBD1 as D (5 bases). The germline gives CDR1 LNHNV, CDR2 YYDKDF (reference sequence). The CDR3 spans 18 residues. The germline V and J ends were trimmed by 2 bases and 6 bases, with 25 bases remaining between them. The CDR3 DNA sequence: TGTGCCACCAGCAGAATACCCGGTTTCCCATGGGGCGCGAATGGCTACACCTTC. As protein: CATSRIPGFPWGANGYTF.

This CDR3 is CASRRSAGAEYTEAFF. DNA for the CDR3: TGTGCCAGCAGACGATCCGCAGGGGCGGAGTACACTGAAGCTTTCTTT. The chain joins TRBV6-6 to TRBJ1-1, with TRBD1 as a possible D gene (6 bases). Trimming cost V 6 bases and J 3 bases, with 20 bases left between them. The CDR3 contains 16 residues. The germline V gene has CDR1 MNHNY and CDR2 SVGAGI (reference sequence).

This chain uses TRBV6-1 with TRBJ2-3, with 12 bases matching TRBD2. Looked up from germline, CDR1 is MNHNS and CDR2 is SASEGT. V was pared by 0 bases and J by 5 bases, with 6 bases of the junction left unmatched. The CDR3 totals 17 residues. CDR3 DNA sequence: TGTGCCAGCAGTGAAGCGACTAGCGGGGGCTGGGGAGATACGCAGTATTTT. Its protein product is CASSEATSGGWGDTQYF.

This rearrangement joins TRBV30 to TRBJ1-1; D unclear. This CDR3 is built from 16 residues. V gave up 0 bases and J gave up 7 bases, with 21 bases separating them. In germline, CDR1 is GTSNPN, CDR2 SVGIG (reference sequence). The CDR3 sequence is CAWSVRGNWDMIEAFF. The CDR3 DNA reads as TGTGCCTGGAGTGTACGAGGGAATTGGGATATGATTGAAGCTTTCTTT.

This rearrangement joins TRBV27 to TRBJ1-2, with 7 bases aligning to TRBD1. CDR1 and CDR2 (germline): MNHEY, SMNVEV (reference sequence). The CDR3 totals 15 residues. Trimming at V came to 4 bases and at J to 3 bases, leaving 8 bases not matched to a gene. DNA of the CDR3: TGTGCCAGCAGTTCACAACAGGGGAGAGACTATGGCTACACCTTC. Translation: CASSSQQGRDYGYTF.

The V gene is TRBV9, the J gene TRBJ2-1; D gene uncertain. The CDR3 runs 14 residues. Germline V gene data show CDR1 as SGDLS and CDR2 as YYNGEE. V was shortened by 3 bases and J by 10 bases, with 17 bases between the two germline ends. This chain's CDR3 is CASSDSTRSGEQFF. The CDR3 coding sequence is TGTGCCAGCAGCGACAGTACCCGATCAGGCGAGCAGTTCTTC. Full variable domain (rest looked up from reference TRBV9 and TRBJ2-1): DSGVTQTPKHLITATGQRVTLRCSPRSGDLSVYWYQQSLDQGLQFLIQYYNGEERAKGNILERFSAQQFPDLHSELNLSSLELGDSALYFCASSDSTRSGEQFFGPGTRLTVL.

This clone has only a few counts. The chain employs TRBV4-1 and TRBJ2-1, with 12 bases fitting TRBD2. Germline V gene data show CDR1 as MGHRA and CDR2 as YSYEKL. This CDR3 region has 15 residues. After removal of 5 bases from V and 10 bases from J, the junction contained 9 bases not matched to a gene. The CDR3 DNA follows: TGCGCCAGCAGCTTCCCGGGACTAGCGGGTGGAGAGCAGTTCTTC. Encoded protein: CASSFPGLAGGEQFF.

The V gene is TRBV6-5, the J gene TRBJ2-1; a weak D match, TRBD1 (8 bases). V lost 10 bases and J lost 8, with 21 bases in between. This CDR3 has 14 residues. Germline CDR1 and CDR2: MNHEY and SVGAGI. CDR3 loop: CATLDRGGGDEQFF. The CDR3 DNA reads TGTGCCACCCTAGACAGGGGTGGGGGGGATGAGCAGTTCTTC.

This clone was seen more than once but under ten times. V gene TRBV7-2 combines with J gene TRBJ1-1, with a possible D match to TRBD1 (5 bases). CDR3 length equals 13 residues. From germline, CDR1 is SGHTA and CDR2 FQGNSA. The ends were cut back, 5 bases at V and 4 bases at J, with 11 bases in the middle. The CDR3 nucleotides are TGTGCCAGCAGCCCCCCCGGGGGCACTGAAGCTTTCTTT. Its translation is CASSPPGGTEAFF.

The chain recombines TRBV29-1 with TRBJ2-5; tentatively, D is TRBD1 (5 bases). This CDR3 comprises 12 residues. Germline-derived CDR1 and CDR2 are SQVTM and ANQGSEA. V lost 5 bases to trimming and J lost 9 bases, with 16 bases between them. CDR3 loop: CSVKGLVAAQYF. The CDR3 DNA reads TGCAGCGTTAAGGGGTTGGTCGCGGCCCAGTACTTC.

This clone was counted only a few times. The rearrangement uses TRBV3-1 (or the pseudogene TRBV3-2) and TRBJ2-2; D might be TRBD1 (5 bases). The CDR3 has 16 amino acids. V gave up 1 base and J gave up 5 bases, with 14 bases separating them. Germline CDR1 reads LGHDT; CDR2 reads YNNKEL (reference sequence). The CDR3 here is CASSQGVLRGTGELFF. CDR3 coding DNA: TGTGCCAGCAGCCAAGGGGTGTTAAGGGGTACCGGGGAGCTGTTTTTT.

This rearrangement joins TRBV5-8 to TRBJ2-1; 12 bases are shared with TRBD2. J gave up 0 bases and V 4 bases, and 5 bases lay outside the gene matches. There are 17 residues in the CDR3. Germline V gene lookup returns CDR1 SGHTS and CDR2 YDEGEE. CDR3 DNA sequence: TGTGCCAGCAGCGCCGGACTAGCGGGACTCTCCTACAATGAGCAGTTCTTC. Translating gives CASSAGLAGLSYNEQFF.

Only one count was recorded for this clone. The chain couples TRBV6-4 to TRBJ2-7, with 13 bases identical to TRBD2. This CDR3 is 19 amino acids long. V shed 4 bases, J shed 1 base, and the junction held 13 bases outside the gene matches. The germline V gene has CDR1 MRHNA and CDR2 SNTAGT. The CDR3 bases are TGTGCCAGCAGTGTGCCGGGACTAGCGGGACGGGGGGTATCCTACGAGCAGTACTTC. This encodes CASSVPGLAGRGVSYEQYF.

The chain couples TRBV5-6 to TRBJ1-1; TRBD1 matches at 7 bases. The CDR3 length is 13 residues. V lost 7 bases, J lost 3 bases, and 6 bases stayed unmatched. Germline V gives CDR1 SGHDT, CDR2 YYEEEE. The CDR3 is CASFLQGDTEAFF. The CDR3 coding sequence is TGTGCCAGCTTTCTCCAGGGGGACACTGAAGCTTTCTTT.

This clone was counted many times. The genes are TRBV20-1 and TRBJ2-7, with unresolved D. Deletions cut 4 bases from V and 2 bases from J, with 6 bases between. The CDR3 totals 11 residues. In germline, CDR1 is DFQATT, CDR2 SNEGSKA (reference sequence). As DNA, the CDR3 is TGCAGTGCTACCCTAGCCTACGAGCAGTACTTC. This gives the protein CSATLAYEQYF.

V gene TRBV5-4 combines with J gene TRBJ2-3; 7 bases map to TRBD2. This CDR3 spans 16 amino acids. V gave up 1 base and J gave up 4 bases; unmatched junction bases: 9. Per the germline V gene, CDR1 is SGHNT and CDR2 is YYREEE (reference sequence). The CDR3 coding sequence is TGTGCCAGCAGCTTGTCGCGACTAGCAATTCCAGATACGCAGTATTTT. The encoded protein is CASSLSRLAIPDTQYF.